The clone carrying this T cell receptor (beta chain) was observed a few times. This entry is derived from a study of CD8+ T cells in alopecia areata. Trimming pared 5 bases from V and 5 bases from J, leaving 19 bases between. CDR1 is SGHNT and CDR2 is YYREEE in the germline V gene (reference sequence). The length of the CDR3 is 15 residues. cDNA reverse transcribed from extracted RNA served as the sequencing template. The protocol was immunoSEQ multiplex PCR, while the TCRdb copy is restricted to in-frame clones and leaves out a portion. Here the sample spans 90,000 to 100,000 clones, less than 50% being singletons.

The sample consisted of CD4+ T cells sorted from blood. The chain employs TRBV5-4 and TRBJ2-5, with a tentative D call TRBD2 (7 bases). The sequence was obtained from a human donor with alopecia areata. The CDR3: CASRYSLQGGETQYF. Here the CDR3 DNA reads TGTGCCAGCAGATACTCTCTACAGGGAGGGGAGACCCAGTACTTC.